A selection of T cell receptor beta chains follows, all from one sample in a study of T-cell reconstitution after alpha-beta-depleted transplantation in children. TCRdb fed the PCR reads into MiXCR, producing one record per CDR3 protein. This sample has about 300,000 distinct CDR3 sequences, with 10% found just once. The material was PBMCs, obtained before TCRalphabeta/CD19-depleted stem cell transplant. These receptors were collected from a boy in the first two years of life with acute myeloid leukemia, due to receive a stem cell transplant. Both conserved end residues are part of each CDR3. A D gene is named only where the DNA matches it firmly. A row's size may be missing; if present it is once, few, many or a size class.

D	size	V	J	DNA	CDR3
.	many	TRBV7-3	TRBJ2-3	TGTGCCAGCAGCTTATTAGTGAGGACAGATACGCAGTATTTT	CASSLLVRTDTQYF
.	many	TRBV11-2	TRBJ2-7	TGTGCCAGCAGCTTAGATGGTGCGGGCGTCCCCTACGAGCAGTACTTC	CASSLDGAGVPYEQYF
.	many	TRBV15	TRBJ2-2	TGTGCCACCAGCCTTCCCGGGAGAAAGGCCGGGGAGCTGTTTTTT	CATSLPGRKAGELFF
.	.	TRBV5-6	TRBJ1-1	TGTGCCAGCAGCTTGGATCCGGGACTTATGAACACTGAAGCTTTCTTT	CASSLDPGLMNTEAFF
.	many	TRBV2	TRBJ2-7	TGTGCCAGCAACCTCCGGGCCGCTTCCCTCGAGCAGTACTTC	CASNLRAASLEQYF
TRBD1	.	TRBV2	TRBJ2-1	TGTGCCAGCAGTGACGGCAGGGGGCCTTACAATGAGCAGTTCTTC	CASSDGRGPYNEQFF
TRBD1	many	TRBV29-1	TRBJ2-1	TGCAGCGTGGTAACCGGGACAGGGAATTACAATGAGCAGTTCTTC	CSVVTGTGNYNEQFF
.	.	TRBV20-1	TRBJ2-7	TGCAGTGCTAGAGCAGGTTTCAGCTACGAGCAGTACTTC	CSARAGFSYEQYF
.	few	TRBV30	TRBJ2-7	TGTGCCTGGAGTGTACCGGGGGCCTACGAGCAGTACTTC	CAWSVPGAYEQYF
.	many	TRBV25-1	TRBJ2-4	TGTGCCAGCAGTGAAAGGGATTGGACAGAAGCCAAAAACATTCAGTACTTC	CASSERDWTEAKNIQYF
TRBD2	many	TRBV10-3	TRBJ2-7	TGTGCCATCAGCGGGACTAGCCTCTACGAGCAGTACTTC	CAISGTSLYEQYF
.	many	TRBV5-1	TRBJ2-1	TGCGCCAGCAGGGACGTGGTAGCAGGAAATGAGCAGTTCTTC	CASRDVVAGNEQFF
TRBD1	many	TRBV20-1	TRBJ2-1	TGCAGTGCTAGAGACCTCGACAGGGTCACCTACAATGAGCAGTTCTTC	CSARDLDRVTYNEQFF
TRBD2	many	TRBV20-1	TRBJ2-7	TGCAGTGCTAAGGGACTAGCGGGGCTCTCCTACGAGCAGTACTTC	CSAKGLAGLSYEQYF
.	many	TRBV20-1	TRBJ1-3	TGCAGTGCTACCAGACAGGGAAACACCATATATTTT	CSATRQGNTIYF
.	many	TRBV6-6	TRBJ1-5	TGTGCCAGCAGGGAGGACGGCAATCAGCCCCAGCATTTT	CASREDGNQPQHF
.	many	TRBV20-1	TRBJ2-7	TGCAGTGCACTCCGGACCCAACCCTCCGAGCAGTACTTC	CSALRTQPSEQYF
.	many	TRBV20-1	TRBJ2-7	TGCAGTGCTAGTGTAATCCGCTCCTACGAGCAGTACTTC	CSASVIRSYEQYF
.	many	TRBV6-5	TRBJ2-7	TGTGCCAGCATAGTTGTCTACGAGCAGTACTTC	CASIVVYEQYF
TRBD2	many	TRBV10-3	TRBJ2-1	TGTGCCATCAGCTCCGGGACTAGCGGGATCAATGAGCAGTTCTTC	CAISSGTSGINEQFF
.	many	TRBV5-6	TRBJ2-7	TGTGCCAGCAGCTTATGGGACAACTCCTACGAGCAGTACTTC	CASSLWDNSYEQYF
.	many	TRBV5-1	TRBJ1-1	TGCGCCAGCGACCGTGTACAGGGAGGCACTGAAGCTTTCTTT	CASDRVQGGTEAFF
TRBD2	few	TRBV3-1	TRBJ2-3	TGTGCCAGCAGCCACACCGGGACTAGCGGGAACCAGCCCACAGATACGCAGTATTTT	CASSHTGTSGNQPTDTQYF
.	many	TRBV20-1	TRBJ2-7	TGCAGTGCTAGGGGGCAGTTTGTCCCCTACGAGCAGTACTTC	CSARGQFVPYEQYF
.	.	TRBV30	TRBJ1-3	TGTGCCTGGTCCCCCTCCCGGAATCTTGGAAACACCATATATTTT	CAWSPSRNLGNTIYF
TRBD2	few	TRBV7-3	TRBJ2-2	TGTGCCAGCAGCTTAAGGACTAGCGGGGGCGTTAAGGGAAACACCGGGGAGCTGTTTTTT	CASSLRTSGGVKGNTGELFF
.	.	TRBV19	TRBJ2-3	TGTGCCAGTAGTATAGAAGGTCCTCGCACAGATACGCAGTATTTT	CASSIEGPRTDTQYF
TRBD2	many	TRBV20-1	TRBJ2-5	TGCAGTGCTAGAGGTGGGACTAGCGGGGGGGCCTCCCAAGAGACCCAGTACTTC	CSARGGTSGGASQETQYF
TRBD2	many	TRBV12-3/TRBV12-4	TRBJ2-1	TGTGCCAGCAGTTTAATGGTAGGGACTAGCGGGAGGGCTCCCTACAATGAGCAGTTCTTC	CASSLMVGTSGRAPYNEQFF
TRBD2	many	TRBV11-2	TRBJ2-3	TGTGCCAGCAGCTTTTGGAGTAGTGGGACTACCGCAGATACGCAGTATTTT	CASSFWSSGTTADTQYF
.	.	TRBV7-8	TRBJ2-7	TGTGCCAGCAGCTTAATGCCGCGAAGCTCCTACGAGCAGTACTTC	CASSLMPRSSYEQYF
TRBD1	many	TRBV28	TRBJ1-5	TGTGCCAGCAGCTACGGACAGGGCTATCAGCCCCAGCATTTT	CASSYGQGYQPQHF
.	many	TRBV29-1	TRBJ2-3	TGCAGCGCTGACGGCGGCACAGATACGCAGTATTTT	CSADGGTDTQYF
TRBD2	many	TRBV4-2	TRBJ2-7	TGTGCCAGCAGCCAAGATCGACCCCGGGACTACCTAACCTACGAGCAGTACTTC	CASSQDRPRDYLTYEQYF
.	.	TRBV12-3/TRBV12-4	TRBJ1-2	TGTGCCAGCAGTTTGGGGCCAAGGGGGTATGGCTACACCTTC	CASSLGPRGYGYTF
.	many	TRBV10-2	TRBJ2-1	TGCGCCAGCAGTGAGCTCGAGACTCCAAATGAGCAGTTCTTC	CASSELETPNEQFF
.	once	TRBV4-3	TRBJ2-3	TGCGCCAGCAGCCAAGCCCCATGGAGGGTATCCCCAGCGGATACGCAGTATTTT	CASSQAPWRVSPADTQYF
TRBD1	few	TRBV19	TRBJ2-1	TGTGCCAGTAGTATTATCGGACAGGTCAGCTCCTACAATGAGCAGTTCTTC	CASSIIGQVSSYNEQFF
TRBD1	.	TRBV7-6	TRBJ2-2	TGTGCCAGCAGCCGACAGGGGGTGGCGAACACCGGGGAGCTGTTTTTT	CASSRQGVANTGELFF
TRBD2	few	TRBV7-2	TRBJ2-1	TGTGCCAGCAGCCCCTGGCGACTAGCGGGATGGGATGAGCAGTTCTTC	CASSPWRLAGWDEQFF
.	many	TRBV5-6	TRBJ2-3	TGTGCCAGCAGAGAGACGGATTTTAGCACAGATACGCAGTATTTT	CASRETDFSTDTQYF
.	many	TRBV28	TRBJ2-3	TGTGCCAGCAGTCCTCCGGTCTTGGAACATTACACAGATACGCAGTATTTT	CASSPPVLEHYTDTQYF
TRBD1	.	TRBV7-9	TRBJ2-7	TGTGCCAGCAGCCCAGGAGGGGGACAGGGAATATACGAGCAGTACTTC	CASSPGGGQGIYEQYF
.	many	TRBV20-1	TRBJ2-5	TGCAGCCCTGGTGGAAGAGGGGAGACCCAGTACTTC	CSPGGRGETQYF
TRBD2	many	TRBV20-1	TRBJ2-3	TGCAGTGCCGTAGCGGGGGGAGGAGATACGCAGTATTTT	CSAVAGGGDTQYF
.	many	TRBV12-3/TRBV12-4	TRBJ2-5	TGTGCCAGCAGTTTAAGCAGGGCCCGGGAGACCCAGTACTTC	CASSLSRARETQYF
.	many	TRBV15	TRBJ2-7	TGTGCCACCAGCAGAGAGGGGTCACAGGGAAACGAGCAGTACTTC	CATSREGSQGNEQYF
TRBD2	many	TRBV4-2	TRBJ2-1	TGTGCCAGCAGCCAAGCTACGGCGGGGGTATTCAATGAGCAGTTCTTC	CASSQATAGVFNEQFF
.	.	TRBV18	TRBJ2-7	TGTGCCAGCTCACCATTGGGGGGCAAGCAGTACTTC	CASSPLGGKQYF
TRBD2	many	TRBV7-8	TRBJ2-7	TGTGCCAGCAGCTTAATTCTAGCGGGAGACGAGCAGTACTTC	CASSLILAGDEQYF
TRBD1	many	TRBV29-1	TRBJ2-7	TGCAGCGTTGATTTGACAGGGTATAACGAGCAGTACTTC	CSVDLTGYNEQYF
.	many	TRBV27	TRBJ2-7	TGTGCCAGCAGTTTCGCCGGAGGTAGGGACTACGAGCAGTACTTC	CASSFAGGRDYEQYF
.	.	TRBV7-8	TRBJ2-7	TGTGCCAGCAGCTTAGATCACACTAGGACCACGGAGCAGTACTTC	CASSLDHTRTTEQYF
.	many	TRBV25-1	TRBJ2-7	TGTGCCAGCAGTGAATGGGGGCCCTACGAGCAGTACTTC	CASSEWGPYEQYF
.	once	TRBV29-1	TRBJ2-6	TGCAGCGTCCCCAACAGCTCTGGGGCCAACGTCCTGACTTTC	CSVPNSSGANVLTF
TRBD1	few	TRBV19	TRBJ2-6	TGTGCCAGTAGTTGGGCAGGGGGATCTGGGGCCAACGTCCTGACTTTC	CASSWAGGSGANVLTF
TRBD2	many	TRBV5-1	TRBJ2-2	TGCGCCAGCAGCTTTCTAGCGGGGAACACCGGGGAGCTGTTTTTT	CASSFLAGNTGELFF
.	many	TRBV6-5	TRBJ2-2	TGTGCCAGCAGTTACCCCAGGGACGGGGGGGAGCTGTTTTTT	CASSYPRDGGELFF